This is a list of T cell receptor beta chains from one sample in a study of cytomegalovirus exposure and HLA in healthy donors. Only in-frame clones appear in the TCRdb table, and some are missing; sequencing was by immunoSEQ multiplex PCR. Among 150,000 to 200,000 clones, around 83% were seen once, and the ten largest hold under 7.5%. The sequencing input was PBMCs. All receptors come from a man in his fifties or sixties in good health and CMV-seropositive. The CDR3 runs from the conserved cysteine through the conserved F or W. The size of a clone is reported for some rows only, either as once, few or many, or as a class for expanded clones.

v_call: TRBV11-3
clone_size: .
j_call: TRBJ1-2
cdr3_aa: CASVGQNIPNYGYTF

v_call: TRBV5-8
clone_size: .
j_call: TRBJ2-7
cdr3_aa: CASSLYLASHEQYF

v_call: TRBV18
clone_size: .
j_call: TRBJ2-3
cdr3_aa: CASSQIAGARTDTQYF

v_call: TRBV11-2
clone_size: once
j_call: TRBJ2-1
cdr3_aa: CASSPAAGRSYNEQFF

v_call: TRBV5-6
clone_size: .
j_call: TRBJ2-7
cdr3_aa: CASRSASGGEQYF

v_call: TRBV28
clone_size: .
j_call: TRBJ2-7
cdr3_aa: CASSFSGTGGSEQYF

v_call: TRBV19
clone_size: few
j_call: TRBJ1-5
cdr3_aa: CASSITNPGNQPQHF

v_call: TRBV6-6
clone_size: once
j_call: TRBJ2-7
cdr3_aa: CASTLTSGGLEQYF

v_call: TRBV2
clone_size: .
j_call: TRBJ2-5
cdr3_aa: CASTIPGGTQYF

v_call: TRBV4-1
clone_size: few
j_call: TRBJ2-3
cdr3_aa: CASSQAVGVAGSTDTQYF

v_call: TRBV7-9
clone_size: .
j_call: TRBJ2-4
cdr3_aa: CSSSLLPVLAKNIQYF

v_call: TRBV6-5
clone_size: .
j_call: TRBJ2-7
cdr3_aa: CASSDNRGSYEQYF

v_call: TRBV5-5
clone_size: .
j_call: TRBJ1-1
cdr3_aa: CASSLDTEAFF

v_call: TRBV19
clone_size: .
j_call: TRBJ1-2
cdr3_aa: CASSVRQGGYTF

v_call: TRBV30
clone_size: .
j_call: TRBJ2-5
cdr3_aa: CAWTRVDGETQYF

v_call: TRBV6-1
clone_size: .
j_call: TRBJ1-3
cdr3_aa: CASSESPTGSSGNTIYF

v_call: TRBV7-8
clone_size: .
j_call: TRBJ1-6
cdr3_aa: CASSLDAGGPVYF

v_call: TRBV6-5
clone_size: few
j_call: TRBJ1-6
cdr3_aa: CASSEMSSGSPLHF

v_call: TRBV7-9
clone_size: .
j_call: TRBJ1-2
cdr3_aa: CASSPDSRGYTF

v_call: TRBV7-7
clone_size: few
j_call: TRBJ2-3
cdr3_aa: CASSLGRGGLTDTQYF

v_call: TRBV21-1
clone_size: .
j_call: TRBJ2-3
cdr3_aa: CASSNMTDTQYF

v_call: TRBV14
clone_size: .
j_call: TRBJ2-5
cdr3_aa: CASSQGSLAGALEETQYF

v_call: TRBV18
clone_size: once
j_call: TRBJ2-3
cdr3_aa: CASSPPGLAGTDTQYF

v_call: TRBV28
clone_size: once
j_call: TRBJ1-1
cdr3_aa: CASRSTGGKTEAFF

v_call: TRBV10-3
clone_size: .
j_call: TRBJ1-2
cdr3_aa: CAISEGAGQGDGYTF

v_call: TRBV19
clone_size: .
j_call: TRBJ1-5
cdr3_aa: CASSIRVGQPQHF

v_call: TRBV9
clone_size: few
j_call: TRBJ2-2
cdr3_aa: CASSATSGSAGELFF

v_call: TRBV4-2
clone_size: once
j_call: TRBJ1-6
cdr3_aa: CASSRKIDTETNSPLHF

v_call: TRBV5-7
clone_size: once
j_call: TRBJ1-5
cdr3_aa: CASSLGPNGQPQHF

v_call: TRBV6-4
clone_size: .
j_call: TRBJ1-1
cdr3_aa: CASRGQGANTEAFF

v_call: TRBV2
clone_size: few
j_call: TRBJ1-1
cdr3_aa: CASIIRDKNTEAFF

v_call: TRBV27
clone_size: .
j_call: TRBJ1-1
cdr3_aa: CASSSTGGWGAFF

v_call: TRBV9
clone_size: few
j_call: TRBJ2-1
cdr3_aa: CASSFSTGTSGILEQFF

v_call: TRBV7-6
clone_size: .
j_call: TRBJ1-5
cdr3_aa: CASSLAFTDRDSNQPQHF

v_call: TRBV4-2
clone_size: .
j_call: TRBJ2-1
cdr3_aa: CASSQGSGPYNEQFF

v_call: TRBV9
clone_size: .
j_call: TRBJ2-1
cdr3_aa: CASLGLGNEQFF

v_call: TRBV4-1
clone_size: .
j_call: TRBJ1-4
cdr3_aa: CASSQGGGMTNEKLFF

v_call: TRBV18
clone_size: .
j_call: TRBJ2-7
cdr3_aa: CASSPTGGVGYEQYF

v_call: TRBV9
clone_size: .
j_call: TRBJ1-5
cdr3_aa: CASSVGGSNQPQHF

v_call: TRBV5-4
clone_size: .
j_call: TRBJ2-5
cdr3_aa: CASSLGQAEETQYF

v_call: TRBV7-9
clone_size: .
j_call: TRBJ1-6
cdr3_aa: CASSSGQGIYSPLHF

v_call: TRBV5-1
clone_size: .
j_call: TRBJ2-2
cdr3_aa: CASSLVARGEVELFF

v_call: TRBV5-1
clone_size: few
j_call: TRBJ2-7
cdr3_aa: CASSTTQGYEQYF

v_call: TRBV25-1
clone_size: .
j_call: TRBJ2-1
cdr3_aa: CASSELDKVNEQFF

v_call: TRBV19
clone_size: .
j_call: TRBJ2-1
cdr3_aa: CASNGRAAYNEQFF

v_call: TRBV10-2
clone_size: .
j_call: TRBJ2-7
cdr3_aa: CASSEAGRGKQYF

v_call: TRBV5-6
clone_size: .
j_call: TRBJ2-2
cdr3_aa: CASSLVSYTGELFF

v_call: TRBV9
clone_size: .
j_call: TRBJ1-5
cdr3_aa: CASNRQASEPQHF

v_call: TRBV5-1
clone_size: few
j_call: TRBJ2-5
cdr3_aa: CASSLYSGQETQYF

v_call: TRBV27
clone_size: .
j_call: TRBJ1-4
cdr3_aa: CASSFSGKGKLFF

v_call: TRBV5-4
clone_size: .
j_call: TRBJ1-5
cdr3_aa: CASRIGTGVSNQPQHF

v_call: TRBV15
clone_size: .
j_call: TRBJ1-2
cdr3_aa: CATSRDYRTEGDYGYTF

v_call: TRBV25-1
clone_size: .
j_call: TRBJ1-4
cdr3_aa: CASSVPGATNEKLFF

v_call: TRBV5-1
clone_size: .
j_call: TRBJ2-1
cdr3_aa: CASSLGQGAWYEQFF

v_call: TRBV7-9
clone_size: .
j_call: TRBJ1-2
cdr3_aa: CASSPGQGMNGYTF

v_call: TRBV2
clone_size: .
j_call: TRBJ2-3
cdr3_aa: CASSIDSTRTDTQYF

v_call: TRBV7-7
clone_size: .
j_call: TRBJ2-1
cdr3_aa: CASSPNAGVSYNEQFF